Listed below are T cell receptor beta chains from one sample, sequenced in a study of Tregs in tolerant kidney transplant recipients. Only in-frame clones appear in the TCRdb table, and some are missing; sequencing was by immunoSEQ multiplex PCR. Here the sample spans about 240,000 clones, about 80% being singletons. Sequencing was carried out using CD4+ T cells from blood. Source of these receptors: a human donor in good health. CDR3s include the opening cysteine and the closing phenylalanine or tryptophan. D genes are given only for firm matches. Clone size appears in some rows only: once, few, many, or a class for an expanded clone.

J gene | D gene | clone size | V gene | CDR3 protein | CDR3 DNA
TRBJ2-2 | . | . | TRBV2 | CASRLTGGRDTGELFF | TGTGCCAGCAGACTAACAGGGGGGAGGGACACCGGGGAGCTGTTTTTT
TRBJ2-7 | TRBD2 | . | TRBV19 | CASSTGLAGTGEQYF | TGTGCCAGTAGTACGGGACTAGCGGGGACTGGGGAGCAGTACTTC
TRBJ2-1 | . | . | TRBV7-6 | CASSLGSAVYNEQFF | TGTGCCAGCAGCCTTGGGAGTGCAGTCTACAATGAGCAGTTCTTC
TRBJ2-5 | . | once | TRBV6-1 | CASSEVAGWTQYF | TGTGCCAGCAGTGAAGTGGCGGGGTGGACCCAGTACTTC
TRBJ2-7 | TRBD2 | . | TRBV18 | CASSPTSGGTYEQYF | TGTGCCAGCTCACCGACTAGCGGGGGGACCTACGAGCAGTACTTC
TRBJ2-7 | . | once | TRBV7-3 | CASSPRHNSYEQYF | TGTGCCAGCAGCCCAAGGCACAACTCCTACGAGCAGTACTTC
TRBJ1-2 | . | . | TRBV6-4 | CASSRDNYGYTF | TGTGCCAGCAGTCGGGATAACTATGGCTACACCTTC
TRBJ1-2 | . | . | TRBV6-6 | CASSSGNGYTF | TGTGCCAGCAGTTCGGGAAATGGCTACACCTTC
TRBJ2-1 | . | . | TRBV19 | CASTRYSGSYNEQFF | TGTGCCAGTACCCGATACTCGGGCTCCTACAATGAGCAGTTCTTC
TRBJ2-3 | . | . | TRBV4-1 | CASSQEARQGGDTQYF | TGCGCCAGCAGCCAAGAAGCTCGGCAGGGTGGGGATACGCAGTATTTT
TRBJ2-2 | TRBD1 | . | TRBV19 | CASSHRGTGELFF | TGTGCCAGTAGTCACAGGGGTACCGGGGAGCTGTTTTTT
TRBJ2-7 | . | . | TRBV4-1 | CASSQVPRAHYEQYF | TGCGCCAGCAGCCAAGTCCCCCGGGCCCACTACGAGCAGTACTTC
TRBJ1-1 | TRBD1 | . | TRBV25-1 | CASQEIGTGRTEAFF | TGTGCCAGCCAGGAAATAGGGACAGGGCGGACTGAAGCTTTCTTT
TRBJ2-3 | TRBD2 | . | TRBV10-2 | CASRTSGTSQGPYF | TGCGCCAGCCGGACTAGCGGTACGTCTCAAGGCCCGTATTTT
TRBJ1-2 | TRBD1 | . | TRBV16 | CASSRQGRDYGYTF | TGTGCCAGCAGCAGACAGGGGCGCGACTATGGCTACACCTTC
TRBJ1-2 | TRBD1 | . | TRBV5-6 | CASSTGGYGYTF | TGTGCCAGCAGCACAGGGGGCTATGGCTACACCTTC
TRBJ2-5 | . | . | TRBV6-1 | CASSEGWGERETQYF | TGTGCCAGCAGTGAAGGGTGGGGGGAGAGGGAGACCCAGTACTTC
TRBJ2-7 | . | few | TRBV11-3 | CASSYTPGLRSYEQYF | TGTGCCAGCAGCTACACGCCGGGACTTAGATCCTACGAGCAGTACTTC
TRBJ1-3 | . | . | TRBV30 | CAGTPGTGTIYF | TGTGCCGGAACCCCGGGAACGGGGACCATATATTTT
TRBJ2-7 | . | . | TRBV19 | CASSTAGLSSYEQYF | TGTGCCAGTAGTACCGCGGGACTGAGCTCCTACGAGCAGTACTTC
TRBJ2-1 | TRBD1 | . | TRBV30 | CAWSLDRAVHNEQFF | TGTGCCTGGAGCCTCGACAGGGCGGTCCACAATGAGCAGTTCTTC
TRBJ2-7 | . | . | TRBV5-1 | CASSWEGEGEQYF | TGCGCCAGCAGCTGGGAGGGGGAAGGCGAGCAGTACTTC
TRBJ2-7 | . | . | TRBV6-1 | CASHSRDGSSYEQYF | TGTGCCAGCCATAGCCGGGACGGAAGCTCCTACGAGCAGTACTTC
TRBJ2-3 | . | once | TRBV5-1 | CASSLEGFFTDTQYF | TGCGCCAGCAGCTTGGAGGGTTTTTTCACAGATACGCAGTATTTT
TRBJ1-1 | . | . | TRBV9 | CASSKGVTEAFF | TGTGCCAGCAGTAAGGGGGTCACTGAAGCTTTCTTT
TRBJ2-6 | . | few | TRBV6-1 | CASSEARRAGANVLTF | TGTGCCAGCAGTGAAGCCCGGAGGGCTGGGGCCAACGTCCTGACTTTC
TRBJ1-4 | TRBD1 | few | TRBV18 | CASCAGTADEKLFF | TGTGCCAGCTGCGCCGGGACAGCGGATGAAAAACTGTTTTTT
TRBJ1-2 | . | . | TRBV30 | CAWSPRGANGYTF | TGTGCCTGGAGTCCACGGGGGGCAAACGGCTACACCTTC
TRBJ1-2 | . | . | TRBV5-6 | CASSLLRTDGYTF | TGTGCCAGCAGCTTGCTACGGACTGATGGCTACACCTTC
TRBJ1-1 | . | . | TRBV15 | CATSRKTGTEAFF | TGTGCCACCAGCAGAAAAACAGGGACTGAAGCTTTCTTT
TRBJ2-5 | . | once | TRBV5-6 | CASSLAGAAVAQYF | TGTGCCAGCAGCTTGGCGGGGGCGGCGGTCGCCCAGTACTTC
TRBJ2-5 | . | . | TRBV9 | CASSLTYSGQETQYF | TGTGCCAGCAGCCTTACCTATAGTGGCCAAGAGACCCAGTACTTC
TRBJ2-1 | . | . | TRBV7-8 | CASGDLFPNEQFF | TGTGCCAGCGGGGACTTGTTCCCCAATGAGCAGTTCTTC
TRBJ1-5 | TRBD1 | . | TRBV18 | CASSGGTGTHQPQHF | TGTGCCAGCTCAGGAGGGACAGGGACCCATCAGCCCCAGCATTTT
TRBJ2-2 | . | . | TRBV30 | CAWSVNTGELFF | TGTGCCTGGAGTGTAAACACCGGGGAGCTGTTTTTT
TRBJ1-2 | . | once | TRBV19 | CASSMRSAQVAIGYTF | TGTGCCAGTAGTATGAGGTCCGCGCAGGTTGCAATTGGCTACACCTTC
TRBJ2-7 | . | once | TRBV29-1 | CSVDFGGGSSYEQYF | TGCAGCGTTGATTTCGGCGGAGGGAGCTCCTACGAGCAGTACTTC
TRBJ1-2 | . | . | TRBV15 | CATSRGTGFNYGYTF | TGTGCCACCAGCAGAGGTACCGGGTTCAACTATGGCTACACCTTC
TRBJ1-1 | . | once | TRBV6-5 | CASSYSNRPNTEAFF | TGTGCCAGCAGTTACTCGAACAGACCCAACACTGAAGCTTTCTTT
TRBJ1-4 | TRBD1 | . | TRBV15 | CATSRGTRTGKDEKLFF | TGTGCCACCAGCAGAGGAACTAGGACAGGGAAGGATGAAAAACTGTTTTTT
TRBJ1-5 | . | . | TRBV10-2 | CASRPRTVPGPERPQHF | TGCGCCAGCCGTCCCCGGACAGTCCCTGGGCCAGAGCGGCCCCAGCATTTT
TRBJ1-5 | TRBD1 | . | TRBV6-6 | CASSFRTGGRNQPQHF | TGTGCCAGCAGTTTCAGGACAGGGGGCCGGAATCAGCCCCAGCATTTT
TRBJ2-1 | TRBD1 | . | TRBV6-5 | CASSGDRGFYNEQFF | TGTGCCAGCAGTGGCGACAGGGGGTTCTACAATGAGCAGTTCTTC
TRBJ2-2 | TRBD1 | . | TRBV9 | CASSFRGQDTGELFF | TGTGCCAGCAGCTTCCGGGGACAGGACACCGGGGAGCTGTTTTTT
TRBJ2-2 | . | once | TRBV5-6 | CASSNYSGTGELFF | TGTGCCAGCAGCAATTACAGCGGCACCGGGGAGCTGTTTTTT
TRBJ2-7 | . | once | TRBV14 | CASSHRWLADSSYEQYF | TGTGCCAGCAGCCACAGATGGCTAGCGGACAGCTCCTACGAGCAGTACTTC
TRBJ2-3 | TRBD1 | . | TRBV29-1 | CSGDRGLTDTQYF | TGCAGCGGAGACAGGGGGCTGACAGATACGCAGTATTTT
TRBJ1-2 | . | . | TRBV18 | CASSPSRTEKQGGYTF | TGTGCCAGCTCACCATCGAGGACAGAGAAGCAGGGAGGCTACACCTTC
TRBJ1-2 | . | . | TRBV28 | CASRRDTLFGYTF | TGTGCCAGCAGACGGGACACCCTTTTTGGCTACACCTTC
TRBJ1-5 | TRBD1 | few | TRBV5-1 | CASSTGQGGNQPQHF | TGCGCCAGCAGCACAGGACAGGGAGGGAATCAGCCCCAGCATTTT
TRBJ2-5 | . | . | TRBV5-1 | CASSLGDTQETQYF | TGCGCCAGCAGCTTGGGGGACACCCAAGAGACCCAGTACTTC
TRBJ1-2 | . | . | TRBV6-5 | CASSYRGSADGYTF | TGTGCCAGCAGTTACAGGGGGAGTGCAGATGGCTACACCTTC
TRBJ2-7 | TRBD1 | . | TRBV7-6 | CASSLAQGEGEQYF | TGTGCCAGCAGCTTAGCCCAGGGGGAAGGGGAGCAGTACTTC
TRBJ2-1 | . | . | TRBV7-2 | CASSTPLAGPHNEQFF | TGTGCCAGCAGCACACCGTTGGCGGGGCCCCACAATGAGCAGTTCTTC